This record looks at one T cell receptor (beta chain) sequence and its context. No cognate antigen has been identified for it. No per-base quality is available; no much larger clone lies one base away. The data were taken from a study of T cell changes during pregnancy in multiple sclerosis (dated by TCRdb to about 2019). The study in broad terms: In women with multiple sclerosis, the researchers looked at how the T cell repertoire shifted as pregnancy progressed.

The library relied on the immunoSEQ multiplex PCR assay. TCRdb carries this immuneACCESS record with in-frame sequences only. Its versions omit some clonotypes, under half of them owing to an unresolved V gene in the studies checked, with the rest unexplained. For this sample the table gives tens of thousands of clones, of which roughly 94% were detected only once. The ten biggest clones cover approximately 0.92% of the sample. The receptor was isolated from a female donor in good health, enrolled as a control in a pregnancy study. The specimen comprised peripheral blood, sampled in the second trimester of pregnancy.

The nucleotide sequence is given as TGCAGCGTTGGTTTTAGAGAATACAATGAGCAGTTCTTC. Its product reads: CSVGFREYNEQFF. Here the chain combines TRBV29-1 and TRBJ2-1; the D gene cannot be named for sure. The CDR3, from cysteine to phenylalanine, totals 13 residues. The entry retains the CDR3 DNA only, 39 bases that are in frame from base 1. V is pared back by 4 bases and J by 4 bases, with 11 bases lying between the germline termini. Reading the germline V gene gives CDR1 SQVTM and CDR2 ANQGSEA.